This is a list of T cell receptor beta chains from one sample in a study of T cell changes during pregnancy in multiple sclerosis. Only in-frame clones appear in the TCRdb table, and some are missing; sequencing was by immunoSEQ multiplex PCR. The data hold approximately 84,000 clones, with approximately 94% observed a single time. Sequenced here: peripheral blood, sampled in the third trimester of pregnancy. All receptors derive from a female donor with multiple sclerosis, enrolled in a pregnancy study. Both conserved end residues are part of each CDR3.

TRBJ1-2,TRBV2,CASSESEGYYGYTF
TRBJ2-1,TRBV10-2,CASSLLAGGDSYNEQFF
TRBJ2-1,TRBV7-9,CASSLPVGGTYNEQFF
TRBJ2-7,TRBV7-6,CASSHGQGNEQYF
TRBJ1-5,TRBV19,CASSIVQASNQPQHF
TRBJ2-1,TRBV7-8,CASSLLASGGTNEQFF
TRBJ1-2,TRBV28,CASSPPGGPRGYTF
TRBJ1-3,TRBV6-5,CASSYDIETIRNTIYF
TRBJ2-7,TRBV6-1,CASSLRDRTYEQYF
TRBJ1-1,TRBV6-4,CASSDTNRGEAFF
TRBJ2-7,TRBV5-5,CASSLDPGDYEQYF
TRBJ1-1,TRBV7-8,CASSLVQEEGVTEAFF
TRBJ1-2,TRBV25-1,CASSAAKRDGYTF
TRBJ1-2,TRBV5-8,CASKTGTDYGYTF
TRBJ1-3,TRBV11-2,CASSLVPFGSNTIYF
TRBJ1-6,TRBV7-6,CASSPGQKNSPLHF
TRBJ2-2,TRBV7-6,CASTDWTNTGELFF
TRBJ2-2,TRBV10-3,CAISARLAGEGELFF
TRBJ2-2,TRBV19,CATTRLNRVFGGELFF
TRBJ2-7,TRBV27,CASSSIDGLASREQYF
TRBJ1-2,TRBV6-5,CASSSVGGRGYTF
TRBJ1-4,TRBV21-1,CASSLKRAGGTNEKLFF
TRBJ1-3,TRBV15,CATSRQVQLGGNTIYF
TRBJ1-1,TRBV5-4,CASSLADRSPAEAFF
TRBJ1-5,TRBV6-9,CASSPQDSFNQPQHF
TRBJ1-4,TRBV7-8,CASSLDSVGLNEKLFF
TRBJ2-2,TRBV7-7,CASSLFEAPPSTGELFF
TRBJ2-7,TRBV15,CATSRATESYEQYF
TRBJ2-2,TRBV28,CASTTGPGELFF
TRBJ2-7,TRBV6-5,CASSSTTVYEQYF
TRBJ1-3,TRBV18,CASSPGQGHGNTIYF
TRBJ2-1,TRBV25-1,CASRSAGGNNEQFF
TRBJ1-4,TRBV30,CAWRSGTGIEKLFF